This entry lists 22 T cell receptor beta chains sequenced from one sample in a study of identifying expanded T cells in peripheral blood. TCRdb keeps only in-frame clones here, not all; method: immunoSEQ multiplex PCR. This table holds 45,000 to 60,000 clones, approximately 83% found once. The material sequenced was blood. The source is a person aged 18 to 70 in good health.

The V gene is TRBV7-2, the J gene TRBJ2-1; 16 bases map to TRBD2. The CDR3 has 16 residues. Germline V lookup: CDR1 SGHTA, CDR2 FQGNSA. With 6 bases clipped from V and 5 bases from J, the junction kept 4 bases outside the gene matches. The CDR3 region has the DNA TGTGCCAGCAGTTTGGGACTAGCGGGAGGGGACAATGAGCAGTTCTTC. Protein sequence: CASSLGLAGGDNEQFF.

The V and J genes are TRBV2 and TRBJ2-2; D is possibly TRBD2 (6 bases). Trimming cost V 6 bases and J 4 bases, with 15 bases left between them. The CDR3 extends over 15 amino acids. Germline values: CDR1 SNHLY, CDR2 FYNNEI. CDR3 DNA: TGTGCCAGCAGGTGGAGGAAGGGAGGCACCGGGGAGCTGTTTTTT. Residues: CASRWRKGGTGELFF. Full variable domain (rest looked up from reference TRBV2 and TRBJ2-2): EPEVTQTPSHQVTQMGQEVILRCVPISNHLYFYWYRQILGQKVEFLVSFYNNEISEKSEIFDDQFSVERPDGSNFTLKIRSTKLEDSAMYFCASRWRKGGTGELFFGEGSRLTVL.

The chain employs TRBV10-3 and TRBJ2-7; the D gene is possibly TRBD1 (5 bases). The germline gives CDR1 ENHRY, CDR2 SYGVKD. CDR3 size: 14 residues. Trimming took off 3 bases at V and 4 bases at J, with 13 bases between the two ends. The CDR3 sequence is CAISDRVAGYEQYF. CDR3 bases: TGTGCCATCAGTGACAGGGTGGCCGGTTACGAGCAGTACTTC.

The chain recombines TRBV19 with TRBJ2-6, with D maybe TRBD1 (7 bases). This CDR3 region has 16 residues. Trimming cost V 6 bases and J 0 bases, with 12 bases left between them. In germline, CDR1 is LNHDA, CDR2 SQIVND (reference sequence). CDR3 loop: CASREGAVSGANVLTF. The CDR3, as DNA: TGTGCCAGTAGGGAGGGGGCTGTCTCTGGGGCCAACGTCCTGACTTTC.

CDR3 nucleotide sequence: TGCGCCAGCAGCTTGAACAGGGGAGCTGGGGCCAACGTCCTGACTTTC. It specifies CASSLNRGAGANVLTF. The chain is built from TRBV5-1 and TRBJ2-6; 7 bases line up with TRBD1. The CDR3 runs 16 residues. Per germline, CDR1 SGHRS and CDR2 YFSETQ. Trimming at V came to 1 base and at J to 2 bases, leaving 3 bases not matched to a gene.

The genes are TRBV7-2 and TRBJ1-5; TRBD1 agrees at 7 bases. V lost 4 bases to trimming and J lost 4 bases; unmatched junction nucleotides: 4. CDR1 is SGHTA and CDR2 is FQGNSA in the germline V gene. The CDR3 has 14 residues. The CDR3 loop reads CASSSGQPNQPQHF. The CDR3 DNA follows: TGTGCCAGCAGCTCGGGACAGCCTAATCAGCCCCAGCATTTT. The whole variable domain, filled in from reference TRBV7-2 and TRBJ1-5, reads GAGVSQSPSNKVTEKGKDVELRCDPISGHTALYWYRQSLGQGLEFLIYFQGNSAPDKSGLPSDRFSAERTGGSVSTLTIQRTQQEDSAVYLCASSSGQPNQPQHFGDGTRLSIL.

The rearrangement uses TRBV28 and TRBJ1-3; 8 bases are a match to TRBD1. Trimming cost V 9 bases and J 1 base; bases outside gene matches: 14. Germline V gene sequence: CDR1 MDHEN, CDR2 SYDVKM. The CDR3 runs to 17 residues. The CDR3 region has the DNA TGTGCCAGTTTACATGCCAGGGGGCTGAGTTCTGGAAACACCATATATTTT. Amino acids: CASLHARGLSSGNTIYF.

The chain carries TRBV19 and TRBJ2-7; 10 bases map to TRBD2. The CDR3 is 16 residues long. V lost 2 bases to trimming and J lost 0 bases; unmatched junction nucleotides: 4. Looked up from germline, CDR1 is LNHDA and CDR2 is SQIVND (reference sequence). The CDR3 reads CASSISSSGSSYEQYF. The CDR3 coding sequence is TGTGCCAGTAGTATATCATCTAGCGGGAGCTCCTACGAGCAGTACTTC.

This chain joins TRBV9 and TRBJ2-1; no clear D gene. Germline V CDR1 and CDR2: SGDLS, YYNGEE. The V end lost 3 bases, the J end lost 5 bases, and 9 bases lay between the germline ends. There are 13 residues in the CDR3. CDR3 in DNA: TGTGCCAGCAGCGAGCCAAGGGACAATGAGCAGTTCTTC. Its translation is CASSEPRDNEQFF.

In DNA form, the CDR3 reads TGCGCCAGCAGCCAAGAGACATTCGGGGAGCTGTTTTTT. It is translated as CASSQETFGELFF. The chain has TRBV4-1 and TRBJ2-2; D call uncertain. This CDR3 spans 13 amino acids. Germline CDR1 MGHRA, CDR2 YSYEKL. Trimming took 0 bases from V and 7 from J, leaving 6 bases between them.

The chain recombines TRBV14 with TRBJ2-7; 10 bases map to TRBD2. The J segment lost 1 base and the V segment lost 4 bases, leaving 4 bases of the junction unmatched. Looked up from germline, CDR1 is SGHDN and CDR2 is FVKESK. The CDR3 runs 15 residues. Here the CDR3 DNA reads TGTGCCAGCAGCCCCCCTAGCGGGAGATCCTACGAGCAGTACTTC. Amino acid sequence: CASSPPSGRSYEQYF.

This clone has just one count. V is TRBV5-4 and J is TRBJ2-1; 8 bases map to TRBD2. CDR1 SGHNT and CDR2 YYREEE come from the germline V gene (reference sequence). J gave up 5 bases and V 2 bases, and 6 bases lay outside the gene matches. The CDR3 contains 15 residues. CDR3 residues: CASSLRLAINNEQFF. CDR3 bases: TGTGCCAGCAGCTTACGACTAGCGATTAACAATGAGCAGTTCTTC. Combining the CDR3 with reference TRBV5-4 and TRBJ2-1 gives the whole variable domain ETGVTQSPTHLIKTRGQQVTLRCSSQSGHNTVSWYQQALGQGPQFIFQYYREEENGRGNFPPRFSGLQFPNYSSELNVNALELDDSALYLCASSLRLAINNEQFFGPGTRLTVL.

The chain joins TRBV10-3 to TRBJ2-7; TRBD1 aligns across 7 bases. The germline V gene encodes CDR1 ENHRY and CDR2 SYGVKD. This CDR3 has 12 residues. The V gene end was trimmed by 6 bases and the J gene end by 3 bases; junction bases not matched to a gene: 2. The CDR3 loop is CAISRDSYEQYV. The CDR3 DNA is TGTGCCATCAGCCGGGACAGCTACGAGCAGTACGTC.

The rearrangement uses TRBV5-8 and TRBJ2-3, with 7 bases matching TRBD1. CDR1 is SGHTS and CDR2 is YDEGEE in the germline V gene. The CDR3 consists of 15 residues. The J segment lost 2 bases and the V segment lost 4 bases, leaving 7 bases of the junction unmatched. The CDR3 loop reads CASSTGTDPTDTQYF. CDR3 DNA sequence: TGTGCCAGCAGCACCGGGACAGACCCCACAGATACGCAGTATTTT.

The chain uses TRBV27 and TRBJ2-7; 7 bases agree with TRBD2. This CDR3 contains 14 residues. Per the germline V gene, CDR1 is MNHEY and CDR2 is SMNVEV (reference sequence). The V gene end was trimmed by 0 bases and the J gene end by 3 bases; junction bases not matched to a gene: 2. CDR3 loop: CASSLSRGNYEQYF. In DNA, the CDR3 is TGTGCCAGCAGTTTATCGCGGGGGAACTACGAGCAGTACTTC.

The gene calls are TRBV4-3 and TRBJ2-6; D remains ambiguous. V lost 0 bases and J 0 bases, leaving 6 bases between the germline ends. This CDR3 region has 16 residues. The germline CDR1 and CDR2 sequences are LGHNA and YSLEER. The CDR3 nucleotides are TGCGCCAGCAGCCAAGATTGGACCTCTGGGGCCAACGTCCTGACTTTC. It is translated as CASSQDWTSGANVLTF.

The chain links TRBV6-1 to TRBJ1-4; D remains unclear. With 2 bases removed from V and 0 bases from J, the gap between germline ends came to 16 bases. This CDR3 is built from 18 residues. Germline CDR1 reads MNHNS; CDR2 reads SASEGT. CDR3 DNA sequence: TGTGCCAGCAGTGAAAGAGGTGCAGGAGTTGCAACTAATGAAAAACTGTTTTTT. Protein product: CASSERGAGVATNEKLFF.

This clone has a single count. This chain joins TRBV5-1 and TRBJ2-5; D is tentatively TRBD1 or TRBD2 (6 bases each). The CDR3 spans 16 residues. The V and J ends lost 0 bases and 4 bases respectively, with 16 bases between them. Germline V gene lookup returns CDR1 SGHRS and CDR2 YFSETQ. CDR3 residues: CASSLAIGRGGETQYF. The CDR3 nucleotides read TGCGCCAGCAGCTTGGCCATTGGCAGGGGAGGAGAGACCCAGTACTTC.

The rearrangement uses TRBV5-1 and TRBJ1-3; D might be TRBD1 (6 bases). Deletions cut 4 bases from V and 0 bases from J, with 14 bases between. Germline loops: CDR1 SGHRS, CDR2 YFSETQ. The CDR3 has 16 residues. CDR3 residues: CASSHDRTRSGNTIYF. Written as DNA, the CDR3 is TGCGCCAGCAGCCACGACAGGACTCGCTCTGGAAACACCATATATTTT.

This sequence joins TRBV30 and TRBJ1-2; no clear D. The CDR3 loop spans 12 amino acids. Germline CDR1 GTSNPN, CDR2 SVGIG (reference sequence). Trimming removed 7 bases at V and 2 bases at J, with 11 bases between. For the CDR3, the DNA is TGTGCCTTTGGACCGCTGAACTATGGCTACACCTTC. Amino acid sequence: CAFGPLNYGYTF.

The chain combines TRBV5-4 with TRBJ1-3, with TRBD1 as a possible D gene (5 bases). The germline CDR1 and CDR2 sequences are SGHNT and YYREEE (reference sequence). The CDR3 runs 15 residues. Trimming left V 3 bases short and J 4 bases short, with 14 bases between. CDR3 coding DNA: TGTGCCAGCAGCTCGCCTCAGGGAGACGGAAACACCATATATTTT. Translated, it gives CASSSPQGDGNTIYF.

The chain is built from TRBV7-2 and TRBJ2-2, with D unclear. CDR1 and CDR2 (germline): SGHTA, FQGNSA. Trimming pared 5 bases from V and 4 bases from J, leaving 8 bases between. The CDR3 has 13 residues. CDR3 coding DNA: TGTGCCAGCAGCGGCTTAGCCACCGGGGAGCTGTTTTTT. Amino acid sequence: CASSGLATGELFF.